The entry below describes one T cell receptor (beta chain). The record originates from a study of control samples from healthy donors and cancer patients. Method: immunoSEQ multiplex PCR; TCRdb's copy keeps in-frame clones and lacks some. The table shows 150,000 to 190,000 clones, with 93% occurring only once. The CDR3 loop spans 15 amino acids. The germline CDR1 and CDR2 sequences are KGHDR and SFDVKD. V was pared by 4 bases and J by 5 bases, with 14 bases between. The chain carries TRBV24-1 and TRBJ2-1; possibly TRBD2 for D (6 bases). This clonotype originated in a man over 45 in good health. The sequencing sample was made of blood. CDR3 loop: CATSDRTIDDNEQFF. The CDR3 region has the DNA TGTGCCACCAGTGACCGGACTATAGACGACAATGAGCAGTTCTTC.